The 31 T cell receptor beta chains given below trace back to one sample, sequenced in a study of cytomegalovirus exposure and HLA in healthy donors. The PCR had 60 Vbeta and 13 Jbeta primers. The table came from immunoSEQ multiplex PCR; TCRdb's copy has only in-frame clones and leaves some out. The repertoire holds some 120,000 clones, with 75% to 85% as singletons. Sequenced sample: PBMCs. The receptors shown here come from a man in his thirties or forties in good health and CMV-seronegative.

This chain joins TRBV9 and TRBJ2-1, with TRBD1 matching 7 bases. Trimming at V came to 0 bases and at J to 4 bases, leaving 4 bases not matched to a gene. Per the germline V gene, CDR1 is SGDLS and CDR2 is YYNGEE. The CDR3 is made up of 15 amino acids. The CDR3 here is CASSVVADRYNEQFF. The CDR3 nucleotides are TGTGCCAGCAGCGTAGTTGCGGACAGGTACAATGAGCAGTTCTTC.

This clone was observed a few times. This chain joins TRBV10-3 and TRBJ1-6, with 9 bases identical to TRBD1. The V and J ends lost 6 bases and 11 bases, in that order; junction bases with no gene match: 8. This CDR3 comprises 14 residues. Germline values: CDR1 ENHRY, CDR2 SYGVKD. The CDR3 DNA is TGTGCCATCAGGCCGGGACAGGGATCGGCACCCCTCCACTTT. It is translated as CAIRPGQGSAPLHF.

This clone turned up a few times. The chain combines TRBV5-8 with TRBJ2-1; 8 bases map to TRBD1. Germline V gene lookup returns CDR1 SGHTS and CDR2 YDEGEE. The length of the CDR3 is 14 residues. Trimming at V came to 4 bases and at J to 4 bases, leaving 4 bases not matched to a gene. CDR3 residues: CASSNGQGYNEQFF. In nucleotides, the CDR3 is TGTGCCAGCAGCAACGGACAGGGTTACAATGAGCAGTTCTTC.

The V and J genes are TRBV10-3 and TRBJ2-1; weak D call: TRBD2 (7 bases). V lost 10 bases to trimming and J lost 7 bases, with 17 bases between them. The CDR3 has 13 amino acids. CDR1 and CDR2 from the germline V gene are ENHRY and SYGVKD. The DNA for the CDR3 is TGTGCCACCTGGGGGGGCGAAAATAATGAGCAGTTCTTC. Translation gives CATWGGENNEQFF.

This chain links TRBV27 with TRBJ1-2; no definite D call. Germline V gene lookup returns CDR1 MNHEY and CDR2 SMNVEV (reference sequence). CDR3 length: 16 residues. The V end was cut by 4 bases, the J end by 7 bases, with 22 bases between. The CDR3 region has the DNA TGTGCCAGCAGTTCCCGGGGTCCTGCCGTGGCAGCTGGCTACACCTTC. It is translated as CASSSRGPAVAAGYTF.

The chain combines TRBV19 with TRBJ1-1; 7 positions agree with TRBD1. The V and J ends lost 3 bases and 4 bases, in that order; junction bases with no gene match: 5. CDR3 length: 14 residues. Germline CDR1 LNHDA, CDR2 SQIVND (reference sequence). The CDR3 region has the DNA TGTGCCAGTAGTATGACAGGGTGGGCCACTGAAGCTTTCTTT. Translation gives CASSMTGWATEAFF.

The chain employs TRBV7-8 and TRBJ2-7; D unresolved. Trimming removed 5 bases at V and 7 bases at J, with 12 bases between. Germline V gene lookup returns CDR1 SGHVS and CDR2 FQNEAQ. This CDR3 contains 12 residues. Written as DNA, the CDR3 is TGTGCCAGCAGCCCGACAAGTTGGGAGCAGTACTTC. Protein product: CASSPTSWEQYF.

CDR3 region: CASSSGHGYYEQYF. CDR3 nucleotide sequence: TGTGCCAGCAGCTCGGGACACGGATACTACGAGCAGTACTTC. This chain joins TRBV7-9 and TRBJ2-7; D is possibly TRBD1 (6 bases). Trimming removed 4 bases from V and 3 bases from J, with 13 bases in between. The CDR3 runs to 14 residues. Per the germline V gene, CDR1 is SEHNR and CDR2 is FQNEAQ (reference sequence).

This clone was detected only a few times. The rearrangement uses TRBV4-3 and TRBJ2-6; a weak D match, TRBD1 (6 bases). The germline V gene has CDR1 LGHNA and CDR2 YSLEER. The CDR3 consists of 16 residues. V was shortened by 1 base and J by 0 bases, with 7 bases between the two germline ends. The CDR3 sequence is CASSQVTGSGANVLTF. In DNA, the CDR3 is TGCGCCAGCAGCCAAGTGACAGGCTCTGGGGCCAACGTCCTGACTTTC.

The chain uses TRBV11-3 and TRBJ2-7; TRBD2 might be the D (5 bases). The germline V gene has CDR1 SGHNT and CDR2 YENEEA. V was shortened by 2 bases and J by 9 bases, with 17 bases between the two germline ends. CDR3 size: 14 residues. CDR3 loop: CASSLTPQTAGQYF. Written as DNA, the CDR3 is TGTGCCAGCAGCTTAACCCCCCAGACCGCGGGGCAGTACTTC.

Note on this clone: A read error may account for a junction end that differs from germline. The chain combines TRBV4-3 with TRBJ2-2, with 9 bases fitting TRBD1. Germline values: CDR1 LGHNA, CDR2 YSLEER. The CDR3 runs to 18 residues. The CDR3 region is CASGQDLPRTGVFGELFF. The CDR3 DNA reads TGCGCCAGCGGCCAAGATCTGCCCAGGACAGGGGTATTCGGGGAGCTGTTTTTT.

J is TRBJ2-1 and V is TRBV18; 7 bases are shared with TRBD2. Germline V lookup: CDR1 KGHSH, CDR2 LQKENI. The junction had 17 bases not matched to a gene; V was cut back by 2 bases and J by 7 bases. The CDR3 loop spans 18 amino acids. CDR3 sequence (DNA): TGTGCCAGCTCACCAAGGAGAAGCGATATCGGGAGGTCAAATGAGCAGTTCTTC. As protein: CASSPRRSDIGRSNEQFF.

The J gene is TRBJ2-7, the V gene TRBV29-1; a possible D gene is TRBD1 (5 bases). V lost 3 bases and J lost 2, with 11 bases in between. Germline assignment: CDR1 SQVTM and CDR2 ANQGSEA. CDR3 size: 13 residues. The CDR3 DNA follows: TGCAGCGTTGAGTGGGCAGGGACCTACGAGCAGTACTTC. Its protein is CSVEWAGTYEQYF.

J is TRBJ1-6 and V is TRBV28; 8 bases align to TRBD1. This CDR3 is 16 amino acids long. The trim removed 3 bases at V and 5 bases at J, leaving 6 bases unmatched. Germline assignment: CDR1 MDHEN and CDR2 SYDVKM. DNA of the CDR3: TGTGCCAGCAGTTTCAGGGGGCAGTTCAATAATTCACCCCTCCACTTT. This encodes CASSFRGQFNNSPLHF. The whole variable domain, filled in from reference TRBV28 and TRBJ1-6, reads DVKVTQSSRYLVKRTGEKVFLECVQDMDHENMFWYRQDPGLGLRLIYFSYDVKMKEKGDIPEGYSVSREKKERFSLILESASTNQTSMYLCASSFRGQFNNSPLHFGNGTRLTVT.

CDR3 sequence reads: CASSPPGTEVGGYTF. CDR3 coding DNA: TGTGCCAGCAGTCCCCCCGGGACAGAAGTAGGTGGCTACACCTTC. The rearrangement uses TRBV6-6 and TRBJ1-2; 7 nucleotides align to TRBD1. Germline V gene lookup returns CDR1 MNHNY and CDR2 SVGAGI (reference sequence). CDR3 length: 15 residues. The junction had 13 bases not matched to a gene; V was cut back by 5 bases and J by 7 bases.

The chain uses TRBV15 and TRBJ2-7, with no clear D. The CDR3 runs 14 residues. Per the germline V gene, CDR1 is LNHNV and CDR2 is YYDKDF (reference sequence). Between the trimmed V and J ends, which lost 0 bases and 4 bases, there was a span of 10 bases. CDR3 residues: CATSRDPGGYEQYF. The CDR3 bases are TGTGCCACCAGCAGAGATCCTGGCGGATACGAGCAGTACTTC.

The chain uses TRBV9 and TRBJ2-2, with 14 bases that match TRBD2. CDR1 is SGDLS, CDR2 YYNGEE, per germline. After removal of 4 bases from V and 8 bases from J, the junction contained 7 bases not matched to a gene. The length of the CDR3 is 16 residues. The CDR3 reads CASSPSGTSGGGELFF. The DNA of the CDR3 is TGTGCCAGCAGCCCCTCCGGGACTAGCGGGGGTGGGGAGCTGTTTTTT.

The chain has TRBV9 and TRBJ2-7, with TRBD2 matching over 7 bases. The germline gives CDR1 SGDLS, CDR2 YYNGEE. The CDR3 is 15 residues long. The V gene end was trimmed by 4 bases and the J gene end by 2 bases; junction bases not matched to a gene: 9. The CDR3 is CASSSGLGITYEQYF. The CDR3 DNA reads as TGTGCCAGCAGCTCCGGACTAGGAATAACCTACGAGCAGTACTTC.

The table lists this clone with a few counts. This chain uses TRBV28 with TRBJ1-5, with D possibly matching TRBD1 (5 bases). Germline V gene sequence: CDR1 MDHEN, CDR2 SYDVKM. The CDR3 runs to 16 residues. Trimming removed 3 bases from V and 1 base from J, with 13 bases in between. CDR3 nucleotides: TGTGCCAGCAGTTTCTGGGACTTGGGGAGCAATCAGCCCCAGCATTTT. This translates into CASSFWDLGSNQPQHF.

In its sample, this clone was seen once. CDR3: CAGSPGQNLQRGGISYEQYF. In DNA form, the CDR3 reads TGCGCCGGATCCCCGGGACAGAATCTTCAAAGAGGGGGAATCTCCTACGAGCAGTACTTC. The chain links TRBV5-1 to TRBJ2-7; the match to TRBD1 covers 7 bases. V shed 10 bases and J 0 bases; nucleotides not matched to a gene: 28. The CDR3 runs 20 residues. CDR1 is SGHRS and CDR2 is YFSETQ in the germline V gene.

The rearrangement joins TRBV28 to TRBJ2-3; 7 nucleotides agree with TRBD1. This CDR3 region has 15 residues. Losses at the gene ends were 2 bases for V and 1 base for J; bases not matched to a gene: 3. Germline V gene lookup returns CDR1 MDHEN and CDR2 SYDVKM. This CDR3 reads CASSLPGTGTDTQYF. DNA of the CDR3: TGTGCCAGCAGTTTACCCGGGACAGGCACAGATACGCAGTATTTT.

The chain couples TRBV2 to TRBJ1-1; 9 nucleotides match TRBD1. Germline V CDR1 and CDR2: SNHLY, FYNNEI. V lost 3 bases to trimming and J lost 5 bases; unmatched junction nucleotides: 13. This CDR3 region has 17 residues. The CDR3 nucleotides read TGTGCCAGCAGTGATTCTAGGACAGGGGTATTAGGGACTGAAGCTTTCTTT. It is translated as CASSDSRTGVLGTEAFF.

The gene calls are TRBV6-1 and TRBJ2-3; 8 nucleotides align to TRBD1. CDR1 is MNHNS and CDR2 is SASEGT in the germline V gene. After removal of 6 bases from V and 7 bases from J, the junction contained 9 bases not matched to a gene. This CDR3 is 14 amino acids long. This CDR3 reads CASRTGAYPYTQYF. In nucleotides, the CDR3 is TGTGCCAGCAGGACAGGGGCCTATCCGTATACGCAGTATTTT.

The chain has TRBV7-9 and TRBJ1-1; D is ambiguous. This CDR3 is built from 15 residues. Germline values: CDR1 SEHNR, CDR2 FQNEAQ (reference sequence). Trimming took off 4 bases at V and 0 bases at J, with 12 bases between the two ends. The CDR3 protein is CASSSPQEMNTEAFF. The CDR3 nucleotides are TGTGCCAGCAGCTCGCCTCAGGAAATGAACACTGAAGCTTTCTTT.

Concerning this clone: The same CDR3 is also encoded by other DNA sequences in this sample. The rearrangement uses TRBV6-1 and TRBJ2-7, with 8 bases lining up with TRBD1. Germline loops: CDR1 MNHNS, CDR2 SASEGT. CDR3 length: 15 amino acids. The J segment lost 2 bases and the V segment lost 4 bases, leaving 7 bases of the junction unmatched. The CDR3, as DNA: TGTGCCAGCAGTGTAACGACAGGGGACCCCTACGAGCAGTACTTC. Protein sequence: CASSVTTGDPYEQYF.

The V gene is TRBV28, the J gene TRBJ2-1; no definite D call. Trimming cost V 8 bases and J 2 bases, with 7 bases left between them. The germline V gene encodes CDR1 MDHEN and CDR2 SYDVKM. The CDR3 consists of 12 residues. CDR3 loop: CASSEPYNEQFF. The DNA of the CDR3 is TGTGCCAGCTCGGAGCCCTACAATGAGCAGTTCTTC.

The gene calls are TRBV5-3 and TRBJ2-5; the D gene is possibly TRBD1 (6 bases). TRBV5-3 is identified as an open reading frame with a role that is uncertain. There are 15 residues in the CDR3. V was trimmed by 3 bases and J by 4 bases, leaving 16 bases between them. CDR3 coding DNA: TGTGCCAGAAGCTGGGGGCAAGGACAGCGAGAGACCCAGTACTTC. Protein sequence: CARSWGQGQRETQYF.

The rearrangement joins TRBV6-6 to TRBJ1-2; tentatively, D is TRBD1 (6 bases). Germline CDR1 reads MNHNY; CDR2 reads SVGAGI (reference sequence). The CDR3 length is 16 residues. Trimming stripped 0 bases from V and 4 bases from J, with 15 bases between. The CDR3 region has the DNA TGTGCCAGCAGTTACTCGTCGTCACAGGGAGCCTATGGCTACACCTTC. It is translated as CASSYSSSQGAYGYTF.

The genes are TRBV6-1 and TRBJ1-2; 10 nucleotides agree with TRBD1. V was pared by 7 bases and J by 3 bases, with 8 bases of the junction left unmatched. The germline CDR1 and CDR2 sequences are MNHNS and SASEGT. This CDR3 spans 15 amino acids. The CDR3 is CASISGTGEDYGYTF. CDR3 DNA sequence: TGTGCCAGCATCAGTGGGACAGGGGAAGACTATGGCTACACCTTC.

CDR3: CASSQDSYEQYF. The CDR3 DNA reads TGTGCCAGCAGTCAGGACAGCTACGAGCAGTACTTC. V gene TRBV5-4 combines with J gene TRBJ2-7, with D perhaps matching TRBD1 (6 bases). The CDR3 is made up of 12 amino acids. Germline V lookup: CDR1 SGHNT, CDR2 YYREEE (reference sequence). The V end was cut by 5 bases, the J end by 3 bases, with 9 bases between.

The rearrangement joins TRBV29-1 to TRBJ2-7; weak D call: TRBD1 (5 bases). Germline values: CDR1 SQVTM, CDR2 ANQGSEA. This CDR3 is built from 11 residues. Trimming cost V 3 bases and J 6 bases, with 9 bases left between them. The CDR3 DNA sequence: TGCAGCGTTGAGGACATGGCCGAGCAGTACTTC. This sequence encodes CSVEDMAEQYF.